The clone carrying this T cell receptor beta chain was detected a few times. Antigen: not known. J gave up 0 bases and V 5 bases, and 6 bases lay outside the gene matches. Germline CDR1 reads WNHNN; CDR2 reads SYGVQD (reference sequence). The CDR3 extends over 15 amino acids. Amplification used 60 Vbeta primers and 13 Jbeta primers. TCRdb's table, derived via immunoSEQ multiplex PCR, lists solely in-frame clones and lacks some. The sample shows roughly 100,000 clones, over 80% of them seen only once. The data originate from a study of cytomegalovirus exposure and HLA in healthy donors. Findings and caveats of the study: Among TCR beta chains, those listed as cytomegalovirus-associated numbered some 160.

The gene calls are TRBV10-1 and TRBJ1-1; TRBD1 matches at 7 bases. The clonotype comes from a man aged 25-40 years in good health and CMV-seropositive. Sequenced input: PBMCs. The CDR3 loop reads CASSNRQGLNTEAFF. DNA for the CDR3: TGCGCCAGCAGTAATCGACAGGGATTGAACACTGAAGCTTTCTTT.